This T cell receptor (beta chain) comes out of a study of Tregs in tolerant kidney transplant recipients. General study findings and limits: The most relevant donor-specific Treg TCRbeta repertoire apparently came from expansion with activated donor B cells.

The table came from immunoSEQ multiplex PCR; TCRdb's copy has only in-frame clones and leaves some out. This sample has under 100,000 clones; approximately 90% occur once, and the top ten carry roughly 4.3%. Thawed PBMCs were FACS-sorted into unstimulated CD4+CD25+CD127- regulatory T cells, CD4+CD25- non-regulatory cells, CD4 and CD8 cells. Note on this clone: The antigen remains unidentified.

Germline assignment: CDR1 MGHRA and CDR2 YSYEKL. The CDR3 sequence is 19 residues long. J lost 5 bases, V lost 0 bases, and 18 bases had no gene match. This chain links TRBV4-1 with TRBJ2-7; 8 nucleotides agree with TRBD2. This clonotype was sampled from a human donor in good health. The source material was CD8+ T cells from blood. Here the CDR3 DNA reads TGCGCCAGCAGCCAAGATAGTCTGCGGCGGGAGGCGTTAACTGACGAGCAGTACTTC. It encodes CASSQDSLRREALTDEQYF.